The 27 T cell receptor beta chains below were found in one sample sequenced in a study of cytomegalovirus exposure and HLA in healthy donors. The PCR employed 60 Vbeta primers together with 13 Jbeta primers. Libraries were prepared by immunoSEQ multiplex PCR; TCRdb keeps only in-frame clonotypes and omits some of them. The table lists 140,000 or so clones, more than 75% of them singletons. The sequencing input was PBMCs. The receptor set was obtained from a female donor in good health and CMV-seronegative.

This chain uses TRBV5-1 with TRBJ2-3; 9 bases are a match to TRBD2. V shed 4 bases and J 2 bases; nucleotides not matched to a gene: 2. CDR1 is SGHRS and CDR2 is YFSETQ in the germline V gene. The CDR3 sequence is 14 residues long. The CDR3 region has the DNA TGCGCCAGCAGCCTAGCGGGGCCCACAGATACGCAGTATTTT. Its translation: CASSLAGPTDTQYF. The variable domain in full, completed from reference TRBV5-1 and TRBJ2-3, reads KAGVTQTPRYLIKTRGQQVTLSCSPISGHRSVSWYQQTPGQGLQFLFEYFSETQRNKGNFPGRFSGRQFSNSRSEMNVSTLELGDSALYLCASSLAGPTDTQYFGPGTRLTVL.

This clone was seen a single time. J is TRBJ2-3 and V is TRBV28; TRBD1 is a possible D gene (5 bases). The CDR3 extends over 15 amino acids. Per germline, CDR1 MDHEN and CDR2 SYDVKM. V lost 6 bases to trimming and J lost 6 bases, with 19 bases between them. The CDR3 DNA follows: TGTGCCAGCAGCACCTCCGGTCAGGGATTGGATACGCAGTATTTT. The encoded protein is CASSTSGQGLDTQYF.

This chain connects TRBV2 to TRBJ1-6, with D perhaps matching TRBD1 (6 bases). CDR1 SNHLY and CDR2 FYNNEI come from the germline V gene. V lost 3 bases and J lost 0, with 9 bases in between. The CDR3 has 16 residues. The CDR3 region has the DNA TGTGCCAGCAGTGAGGGGGCTGTCTCCTATAATTCACCCCTCCACTTT. Translated: CASSEGAVSYNSPLHF.

The chain couples TRBV5-1 to TRBJ2-4; 11 bases match TRBD1. Trimming cost V 4 bases and J 6 bases; bases outside gene matches: 6. Germline assignment: CDR1 SGHRS and CDR2 YFSETQ. The CDR3 is made up of 15 amino acids. CDR3 sequence (DNA): TGCGCCAGCAGCACCTCCGGGACAGGGGGAAACATTCAGTACTTC. Its translation is CASSTSGTGGNIQYF.

The chain has TRBV5-4 and TRBJ1-2; 8 positions match TRBD1. The CDR3 spans 13 residues. CDR1 and CDR2 from the germline V gene are SGHNT and YYREEE (reference sequence). V shed 4 bases, J shed 9 bases, and the junction held 8 bases outside the gene matches. CDR3 sequence (DNA): TGTGCCAGCAGCGGACAGGGACGGCCCAGCTACACCTTC. It encodes CASSGQGRPSYTF.

As to this clone: The sample contains more than one DNA sequence encoding this CDR3. The chain has TRBV6-5 and TRBJ1-1, with D tentatively TRBD1 (6 bases). Trimming took off 0 bases at V and 5 bases at J, with 10 bases between the two ends. This CDR3 is 14 amino acids long. Looked up from germline, CDR1 is MNHEY and CDR2 is SVGAGI. In DNA form, the CDR3 reads TGTGCCAGCAGTTACTCGGGGAGGGGGACTGAAGCTTTCTTT. As protein: CASSYSGRGTEAFF.

The V gene is TRBV6-1, the J gene TRBJ1-4; no reliable D call. CDR1 and CDR2 (germline): MNHNS, SASEGT. V was trimmed by 6 bases and J by 4 bases, leaving 12 bases between them. The CDR3 sequence is 14 residues long. CDR3 DNA: TGTGCCAGCAGGGTACGGTCGTTTAATGAAAAACTGTTTTTT. This codes for CASRVRSFNEKLFF.

The chain employs TRBV6-6 and TRBJ1-1; no definite D call. CDR1 and CDR2 from the germline V gene are MNHNY and SVGAGI (reference sequence). The ends were cut back, 5 bases at V and 0 bases at J, with 10 bases in the middle. This CDR3 is 14 amino acids long. CDR3 nucleotide sequence: TGTGCCAGCAGTACCGGTCCCATGAACACTGAAGCTTTCTTT. The encoded protein is CASSTGPMNTEAFF.

The V call is TRBV4-1, the J call TRBJ2-7; 8 bases fit TRBD2. This CDR3 contains 14 residues. From germline, CDR1 is MGHRA and CDR2 YSYEKL. Trimming at V came to 5 bases and at J to 2 bases, leaving 5 bases not matched to a gene. CDR3 coding DNA: TGCGCCAGCAGCTCTCGGACTAGCCCCTACGAGCAGTACTTC. Translation gives CASSSRTSPYEQYF.

This chain connects TRBV27 to TRBJ2-3, with 13 positions matching TRBD2. Germline CDR1 MNHEY, CDR2 SMNVEV (reference sequence). V lost 2 bases, J lost 1 base, and 15 bases stayed unmatched. The CDR3 loop spans 21 amino acids. CDR3 loop: CASSLAGRTSGSPIGTDTQYF. DNA for the CDR3: TGTGCCAGCAGTTTAGCGGGTCGGACTAGCGGGAGTCCCATCGGCACAGATACGCAGTATTTT.

The V and J genes are TRBV28 and TRBJ1-6; D call uncertain. CDR3 length: 17 residues. CDR1 is MDHEN and CDR2 is SYDVKM in the germline V gene. V gave up 3 bases and J gave up 0 bases, with 12 bases separating them. The CDR3 reads CASSFSLVSSYNSPLHF. The CDR3 region has the DNA TGTGCCAGCAGTTTTAGTCTGGTATCCTCCTATAATTCACCCCTCCACTTT.

The chain recombines TRBV7-9 with TRBJ2-4; the match to TRBD1 covers 7 bases. The V gene's germline CDR1 is SEHNR and CDR2 FQNEAQ (reference sequence). The CDR3 contains 14 residues. Trimming cost V 4 bases and J 8 bases; bases outside gene matches: 8. This CDR3 is CASSSTTGADIQYF. Here the CDR3 DNA reads TGTGCCAGCAGCTCCACCACAGGGGCGGACATTCAGTACTTC. The full variable domain, its missing parts supplied by reference TRBV7-9 and TRBJ2-4, is DTGVSQNPRHKITKRGQNVTFRCDPISEHNRLYWYRQTLGQGPEFLTYFQNEAQLEKSRLLSDRFSAERPKGSFSTLEIQRTEQGDSAMYLCASSSTTGADIQYFGAGTRLSVL.

The V and J genes are TRBV15 and TRBJ2-1, with a tentative D call TRBD1 (7 bases). Trimming stripped 0 bases from V and 1 base from J, with 13 bases between. The germline V gene has CDR1 LNHNV and CDR2 YYDKDF (reference sequence). This CDR3 comprises 17 residues. In DNA, the CDR3 is TGTGCCACCAGCAGAGATACGGCAGGGGGGTCCTACAATGAGCAGTTCTTC. Amino acids: CATSRDTAGGSYNEQFF.

The rearrangement uses TRBV27 and TRBJ1-2; 9 bases map to TRBD1. CDR3 length: 14 amino acids. Trimming cost V 2 bases and J 7 bases; bases outside gene matches: 5. Germline V gene lookup returns CDR1 MNHEY and CDR2 SMNVEV (reference sequence). CDR3 loop: CASSLGGQGGGYTF. CDR3 nucleotides: TGTGCCAGCAGTTTAGGGGGACAGGGTGGTGGCTACACCTTC.

The chain employs TRBV9 and TRBJ1-2; the D is unclear. Germline CDR1 SGDLS, CDR2 YYNGEE. This CDR3 contains 14 residues. V was clipped by 0 bases and J by 4 bases, with 10 bases between them. CDR3 in DNA: TGTGCCAGCAGCGTAGACCCGATCGGCTATGGCTACACCTTC. Its translation is CASSVDPIGYGYTF.

The rearrangement joins TRBV19 to TRBJ1-1; D is unclear. Germline CDR1 and CDR2: LNHDA and SQIVND (reference sequence). The CDR3 spans 15 residues. The ends were cut back, 7 bases at V and 0 bases at J, with 15 bases in the middle. CDR3 residues: CASTDMPTMNTEAFF. The CDR3 coding sequence is TGTGCCAGTACCGATATGCCCACTATGAACACTGAAGCTTTCTTT.

The genes are TRBV28 and TRBJ2-5; maybe TRBD2 (5 bases). The germline V gene has CDR1 MDHEN and CDR2 SYDVKM. With 8 bases removed from V and 4 bases from J, the gap between germline ends came to 5 bases. This CDR3 is built from 10 residues. The CDR3 protein is CASGLETQYF. The CDR3 DNA reads TGTGCCAGCGGACTAGAGACCCAGTACTTC.

The V call is TRBV19, the J call TRBJ1-4, with TRBD1 identical over 7 bases. Germline lookup yields CDR1 LNHDA and CDR2 SQIVND (reference sequence). J gave up 4 bases and V 5 bases, and 16 bases lay outside the gene matches. The CDR3 runs to 18 residues. The CDR3 reads CASSPRWAGTANNEKLFF. The CDR3 DNA is TGTGCCAGTAGTCCCCGATGGGCCGGGACAGCGAATAATGAAAAACTGTTTTTT. The full variable domain, its missing parts supplied by reference TRBV19 and TRBJ1-4, is DGGITQSPKYLFRKEGQNVTLSCEQNLNHDAMYWYRQDPGQGLRLIYYSQIVNDFQKGDIAEGYSVSREKKESFPLTVTSAQKNPTAFYLCASSPRWAGTANNEKLFFGSGTQLSVL.

The chain combines TRBV2 with TRBJ1-2; D remains unclear. The length of the CDR3 is 12 residues. Germline assignment: CDR1 SNHLY and CDR2 FYNNEI. The V gene lost 7 bases and the J gene lost 5 bases, with 11 bases spanning the gap. The CDR3: CASMYSLYGYTF. CDR3 DNA: TGTGCCAGCATGTACAGCCTTTATGGCTACACCTTC.

The chain employs TRBV29-1 and TRBJ2-3; a weak D match, TRBD2 (5 bases). This CDR3 region has 15 residues. Trimming took 7 bases from V and 0 from J, leaving 17 bases between them. The germline V gene has CDR1 SQVTM and CDR2 ANQGSEA. This CDR3 is CSGIFSAVSTDTQYF. The CDR3 DNA reads TGCAGCGGGATATTCTCAGCGGTTAGCACAGATACGCAGTATTTT.

V gene TRBV6-1 combines with J gene TRBJ2-3; D possibly corresponds to TRBD2 (6 bases). V was pared by 8 bases and J by 0 bases, with 9 bases between. CDR1 and CDR2 (germline): MNHNS, SASEGT. CDR3 size: 13 residues. The CDR3 spells CASGRFSTDTQYF. Here the CDR3 DNA reads TGTGCCAGCGGGAGGTTTAGCACAGATACGCAGTATTTT.

The J gene is TRBJ2-1, the V gene TRBV6-5; D might be TRBD2 (5 bases). The CDR3 runs to 13 residues. The germline CDR1 and CDR2 sequences are MNHEY and SVGAGI. Trimming pared 6 bases from V and 10 bases from J, leaving 16 bases between. The CDR3 loop is CASRGGGFIEQFF. CDR3 coding DNA: TGTGCCAGCAGGGGTGGAGGTTTCATCGAGCAGTTCTTC.

As concerns this clone: The sample has other DNA sequences that encode this CDR3 too. Here the CDR3 reads CASSKGLAGQETQYF. The CDR3 bases are TGTGCCAGCAGTAAAGGGTTAGCGGGGCAAGAGACCCAGTACTTC. The genes are TRBV28 and TRBJ2-5, with 8 positions matching TRBD2. The CDR3 is made up of 15 amino acids. V was pared by 5 bases and J by 2 bases, with 7 bases of the junction left unmatched. Germline assignment: CDR1 MDHEN and CDR2 SYDVKM.

The rearrangement links TRBV9 to TRBJ2-2; TRBD2 matches 8 bases. Trimming took 3 bases from V and 3 from J; bases not matched to a gene: 10. CDR3 length: 17 residues. The germline V gene encodes CDR1 SGDLS and CDR2 YYNGEE. The CDR3 nucleotides read TGTGCCAGCAGCGGGTCTGCGGGGGGACTCGACACCGGGGAGCTGTTTTTT. This encodes CASSGSAGGLDTGELFF.

The chain uses TRBV27 and TRBJ2-1; D perhaps matches TRBD1 (6 bases). V lost 5 bases, J lost 8 bases, and 10 bases lay in between. This CDR3 spans 12 amino acids. Looked up from germline, CDR1 is MNHEY and CDR2 is SMNVEV (reference sequence). CDR3 in DNA: TGTGCCAGCAGTGTACCAGGGGATGAGCAGTTCTTC. Residues: CASSVPGDEQFF.

This clone is deemed medium-sized (0.01 to 0.1%). The chain has TRBV30 and TRBJ2-2; TRBD1 is a possible D gene (6 bases). V was pared by 6 bases and J by 3 bases, with 17 bases between. Germline-derived CDR1 and CDR2 are GTSNPN and SVGIG (reference sequence). The CDR3 covers 15 residues. CDR3 region: CACREQGSDTGELFF. For the CDR3, the DNA is TGTGCCTGCCGTGAGCAGGGGTCTGACACCGGGGAGCTGTTTTTT. Variable domain in full (rest from reference TRBV30 and TRBJ2-2): SQTIHQWPATLVQPVGSPLSLECTVEGTSNPNLYWYRQAAGRGLQLLFYSVGIGQISSEVPQNLSASRPQDRQFILSSKKLLLSDSGFYLCACREQGSDTGELFFGEGSRLTVL.

The chain uses TRBV27 and TRBJ2-7, with D possibly matching TRBD1 (6 bases). Trimming took 3 bases from V and 0 from J, leaving 12 bases between them. CDR1 is MNHEY, CDR2 SMNVEV, per germline (reference sequence). The length of the CDR3 is 15 residues. The CDR3 loop is CASSFSGTSSYEQYF. Written as DNA, the CDR3 is TGTGCCAGCAGTTTTTCCGGGACAAGCTCCTACGAGCAGTACTTC.